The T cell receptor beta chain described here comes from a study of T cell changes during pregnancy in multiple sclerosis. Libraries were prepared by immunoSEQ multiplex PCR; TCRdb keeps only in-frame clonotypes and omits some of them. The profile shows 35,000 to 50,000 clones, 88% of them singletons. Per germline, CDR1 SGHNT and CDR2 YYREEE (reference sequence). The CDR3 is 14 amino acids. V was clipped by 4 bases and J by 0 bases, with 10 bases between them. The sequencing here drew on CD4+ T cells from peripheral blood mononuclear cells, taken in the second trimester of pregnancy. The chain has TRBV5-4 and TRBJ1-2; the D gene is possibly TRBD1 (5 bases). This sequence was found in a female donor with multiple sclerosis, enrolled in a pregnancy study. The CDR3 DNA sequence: TGTGCCAGCAGCCCCCGGGGGGCTAACTATGGCTACACCTTC. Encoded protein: CASSPRGANYGYTF.